Below, 32 T cell receptor beta chains from the same sample are listed, as sequenced in a study of T cell clonality in common variable immunodeficiency (dated by TCRdb to between 2014 and 2016). Study-level results and caveats: Reportedly, TCRbeta sequences from CVID had fewer deletions and N-nucleotide insertions, and highly modified clones with 13 or more V deletions were absent from CVID.

Their cognate antigens are unknown. The library relied on the immunoSEQ multiplex PCR assay. The source is immuneACCESS, and TCRdb retained only in-frame sequences with V and J called. Part of the clones is not carried over; for the studies checked, unresolved V genes explain less than half of this, and the remainder is unexplained. In this sample the table shows 15,000 to 20,000 clones, and no singletons are among them. The ten top clones hold 2.5% of the sample. The sequenced sample consisted of peripheral blood mononuclear cells. Every receptor here comes from a human donor with common variable immunodeficiency.

About this clone: The read falls 3 residues short of the CDR3 end, and the missing part is taken from the germline J gene. The V gene is TRBV6-2 or TRBV6-3, the J gene TRBJ2-1; possibly TRBD2 for D (6 bases). V was trimmed by 2 bases and J by 2 bases, leaving 13 bases between them. Germline V gene lookup returns CDR1 MNHEY and CDR2 SVGEGT. CDR3 length: 16 amino acids. Partial CDR3 DNA: TGTGCCAGCAGTTACCGACGCGGGAACCCCTACAATGAG. It translates to CASSYRRGNPYNE. The entire CDR3 reads CASSYRRGNPYNEQFF.

The table lists this clone with many counts. The read ends 3 residues shy of where the CDR3 ends; the end is completed using the germline J gene. This chain uses TRBV18 with TRBJ2-1; the D gene is possibly TRBD1 (6 bases). The length of the CDR3 is 16 residues. The V and J ends lost 2 bases and 6 bases respectively, with 17 bases between them. CDR1 is KGHSH, CDR2 LQKENI, per germline. The CDR3 DNA, read in part, is TGTGCCAGCTCACCATACAGGGAAAGGTCCGTCAATGAG. Protein product: CASSPYRERSVNE. The complete CDR3 sequence is CASSPYRERSVNEQFF.

This clone came up many times. Coverage ceases 3 residues before the CDR3 finishes, and the germline J gene fills in the end. The chain couples TRBV20-1 to TRBJ2-7, with 9 positions matching TRBD1. The CDR3 length is 12 residues. The V gene's germline CDR1 is DFQATT and CDR2 SNEGSKA (reference sequence). Trimming at V came to 5 bases and at J to 6 bases, leaving 5 bases not matched to a gene. The covered CDR3 bases are TGCAGTGCTCCTCGGACAGGGGTCGAG. Its protein product is CSAPRTGVE. The entire CDR3 reads CSAPRTGVEQYF.

This clone was observed a handful of times. The read ends 3 residues early relative to the CDR3; the germline J gene fills the gap. This sequence joins TRBV7-9 and TRBJ1-2; D ambiguous. The CDR3 is 11 residues long. The ends were cut back, 1 base at V and 7 bases at J, with 4 bases in the middle. The germline CDR1 and CDR2 sequences are SEHNR and FQNEAQ (reference sequence). CDR3 sequence reads: CASSLGLGYTF. CDR3 DNA (partial): TGTGCCAGCAGCTTAGGGCTTGGC.

This clone came up many times. The CDR3 extends 3 residues past the end of the read, so its final part is completed from the germline J gene. This chain links TRBV14 with TRBJ2-7; 9 bases line up with TRBD1. The V gene's germline CDR1 is SGHDN and CDR2 FVKESK. The CDR3 has 16 amino acids. V trimming: 5 bases; J trimming: 3 bases; junction bases outside the gene matches: 11. The CDR3 is CASSDIMGQGNYEQYF. The covered CDR3 bases are TGTGCCAGCAGCGACATCATGGGACAGGGAAACTACGAG.

As concerns this clone: The CDR3 end lies 3 residues beyond the end of the read and is filled in from the germline J gene. This sequence joins TRBV11-3 and TRBJ2-7, with D possibly TRBD1 on 6 matching bases. Trimming shortened V by 5 bases and J by 4 bases, and 12 bases separated the two germline ends. Germline V gene data show CDR1 as SGHNT and CDR2 as YENEEA. The CDR3 is 13 amino acids. Incomplete CDR3 DNA: TGTGCCAGCAGCAAGATACAGGGTTACGAG. Translating gives CASSKIQGYE. The full CDR3 reads CASSKIQGYEQYF.

This clone was found many times. The read stops 3 residues short of the end of the CDR3; the missing end is completed from the germline J gene. The V call is TRBV7-2, the J call TRBJ2-1, with TRBD2 identical over 7 bases. The germline CDR1 and CDR2 sequences are SGHTA and FQGNSA. The CDR3 spans 14 residues. Trimming took 5 bases from V and 7 from J; bases not matched to a gene: 8. The CDR3 here is CASSLSTSWNEQFF. The sequenced CDR3 bases are TGTGCCAGCAGCCTCTCGACTAGCTGGAATGAG. Based on the CDR3 plus reference TRBV7-2 and TRBJ2-1, the full variable domain is GAGVSQSPSNKVTEKGKDVELRCDPISGHTALYWYRQSLGQGLEFLIYFQGNSAPDKSGLPSDRFSAERTGGSVSTLTIQRTQQEDSAVYLCASSLSTSWNEQFFGPGTRLTVL.

With respect to this clone: The sequenced fragment ends 3 residues before the CDR3 boundary, so the rest is inferred from the germline J gene. The chain combines TRBV30 with TRBJ2-2; 9 bases agree with TRBD2. The CDR3 spans 15 residues. V lost 0 bases, J lost 6 bases, and 5 bases stayed unmatched. CDR1 and CDR2 from the germline V gene are GTSNPN and SVGIG (reference sequence). CDR3 DNA, as far as it was read: TGTGCCTGGAGTGTTATAGCGGGAGTAGCCGGGGAG. Translating it yields CAWSVIAGVAGE. The full CDR3 protein reads CAWSVIAGVAGELFF.

This clone was recorded at least ten times. The read is 3 residues too short to cover the CDR3 end, so that end is filled in from the germline J gene. The V gene is TRBV5-1, the J gene TRBJ1-6, with TRBD1 matching 9 bases. This CDR3 is 15 amino acids long. The J segment lost 7 bases and the V segment lost 4 bases, leaving 6 bases of the junction unmatched. Germline loops: CDR1 SGHRS, CDR2 YFSETQ. The sequenced CDR3 bases are TGCGCCAGCAGCCCCCCGGGACAGGGAAATTCACCC. Protein sequence: CASSPPGQGNSP. The CDR3 in full is CASSPPGQGNSPLHF.

This clone was picked up many times. The CDR3 extends 3 residues past the end of the read, so its final part is completed from the germline J gene. V is TRBV7-2 and J is TRBJ1-1; a possible D gene is TRBD1 (6 bases). V lost 0 bases and J lost 5, with 19 bases in between. Looked up from germline, CDR1 is SGHTA and CDR2 is FQGNSA. CDR3 length: 17 residues. CDR3 in amino acids: CASSLAYSTGRGTEAFF. Incomplete CDR3 DNA: TGTGCCAGCAGCTTAGCCTACTCTACAGGGAGGGGAACTGAA.

This clone was detected ten times or more. The missing CDR3 end, 3 residues past where the read stops, is filled in from the germline J gene. V is TRBV19 and J is TRBJ2-2; a weak D match, TRBD2 (5 bases). CDR3 length: 14 amino acids. Germline CDR1 reads LNHDA; CDR2 reads SQIVND (reference sequence). The V end was cut by 4 bases, the J end by 3 bases, with 9 bases between. The CDR3 spells CASSTPRDTGELFF. CDR3 DNA (partial): TGTGCCAGTAGTACCCCGAGGGACACCGGGGAG.

This clone was observed a few times. The read terminates 3 residues before the CDR3 end, so the remaining end is supplied by the germline J gene. The chain has TRBV7-2 and TRBJ2-1; 7 nucleotides match TRBD2. The V segment lost 4 bases and the J segment 4 bases; nucleotides outside the gene matches: 4. This CDR3 is 14 amino acids long. Per the germline V gene, CDR1 is SGHTA and CDR2 is FQGNSA. Incomplete CDR3 DNA: TGTGCCAGCAGCTCTAGCGGACCGTACAATGAG. Translated: CASSSSGPYNE. The full CDR3 protein is CASSSSGPYNEQFF.

This clone was found many times. The CDR3 end lies 3 residues beyond the end of the read and is filled in from the germline J gene. The V gene is TRBV20-1, the J gene TRBJ2-5; D might be TRBD1 or TRBD2, each matching 5 bases. Germline assignment: CDR1 DFQATT and CDR2 SNEGSKA (reference sequence). Trimming cost V 4 bases and J 5 bases, with 8 bases left between them. The CDR3 contains 11 residues. The CDR3 bases that were read are TGCAGTGCTACCAGGGAGGAGACC. This sequence encodes CSATREET. The whole CDR3 protein is CSATREETQYF.

This clone has a handful of counts. The read ends 3 residues before the CDR3 terminus; that terminus is restored from the germline J gene. V and J are TRBV19 and TRBJ2-7, with 8 bases that match TRBD2. Germline V gives CDR1 LNHDA, CDR2 SQIVND (reference sequence). The CDR3 length is 16 residues. V lost 5 bases, J lost 0 bases, and 9 bases stayed unmatched. The CDR3 spells CASSPRLACSSYEQYF. The CDR3 DNA, read in part, is TGTGCCAGTAGTCCTCGACTAGCGTGTAGCTCCTACGAG. Looking up the rest from reference TRBV19 and TRBJ2-7 gives the full variable domain: DGGITQSPKYLFRKEGQNVTLSCEQNLNHDAMYWYRQDPGQGLRLIYYSQIVNDFQKGDIAEGYSVSREKKESFPLTVTSAQKNPTAFYLCASSPRLACSSYEQYFGPGTRLTVT.

At least ten counts were recorded for this clone. Sequencing ends 3 residues short of the CDR3 end; the germline J gene provides the rest. This chain links TRBV5-1 with TRBJ1-1; the D gene is possibly TRBD1 (5 bases). Germline values: CDR1 SGHRS, CDR2 YFSETQ. V lost 0 bases, J lost 1 base, and 16 bases lay in between. This CDR3 contains 17 residues. The CDR3 DNA, read in part, is TGCGCCAGCAGCTTGGATGGAGGAAACAGGCCGAACACTGAA. Its protein is CASSLDGGNRPNTE. The CDR3, in full, reads CASSLDGGNRPNTEAFF. Full variable domain (missing parts from reference TRBV5-1 and TRBJ1-1): KAGVTQTPRYLIKTRGQQVTLSCSPISGHRSVSWYQQTPGQGLQFLFEYFSETQRNKGNFPGRFSGRQFSNSRSEMNVSTLELGDSALYLCASSLDGGNRPNTEAFFGQGTRLTVV.

In its sample, this clone was seen many times. Coverage ceases 3 residues before the CDR3 finishes, and the germline J gene fills in the end. The rearrangement links TRBV20-1 to TRBJ1-1; 7 nucleotides line up with TRBD1. This CDR3 has 13 residues. V lost 4 bases and J lost 4; bases outside the gene matches: 6. Germline V CDR1 and CDR2: DFQATT, SNEGSKA (reference sequence). The CDR3 DNA, read in part, is TGCAGTGCTAACAGACAGGGAGGCACTGAA. The encoded protein is CSANRQGGTE. The whole CDR3 reads CSANRQGGTEAFF.

This clone has ten or more counts. The read ends 3 residues shy of where the CDR3 ends; the end is completed using the germline J gene. The rearrangement joins TRBV29-1 to TRBJ2-3; 7 nucleotides line up with TRBD2. Germline CDR1 SQVTM, CDR2 ANQGSEA. V dropped 6 bases and J dropped 4; count of bases not matched to a gene: 10. This CDR3 spans 14 amino acids. The chain's CDR3 is CSVLTSPPPDTQYF. CDR3 bases read: TGCAGCGTCTTGACTAGCCCCCCCCCAGATACG.

This clone was observed many times. The read terminates 3 residues before the CDR3 end, so the remaining end is supplied by the germline J gene. The rearrangement uses TRBV7-9 and TRBJ1-2, with 9 bases that match TRBD1. V gave up 3 bases and J gave up 4 bases; unmatched junction bases: 6. The CDR3 spans 15 residues. Germline CDR1 SEHNR, CDR2 FQNEAQ (reference sequence). The CDR3 reads CASSFTGGDFYGYTF. The sequenced part of the CDR3 DNA is TGTGCCAGCAGCTTTACAGGGGGCGACTTCTATGGC.

This clone was counted many times. The read gets to within 3 residues of the CDR3 end, and the germline J gene fills in the rest. This chain joins TRBV2 and TRBJ2-7, with 9 bases lining up with TRBD1. Germline trimming cut 7 bases from V and 3 bases from J; bases unmatched to any gene: 13. Looked up from germline, CDR1 is SNHLY and CDR2 is FYNNEI. The length of the CDR3 is 16 residues. CDR3 bases read: TGTGCCAGCAAGCCGGCTTCCCGGGACAGGGTCTACGAG. Translating gives CASKPASRDRVYE. The CDR3 in full is CASKPASRDRVYEQYF.

This clone was observed a handful of times. The read stops 3 residues short of the end of the CDR3; the missing end is completed from the germline J gene. The chain uses TRBV7-9 and TRBJ1-2, with 7 positions matching TRBD1. The CDR3 loop spans 14 amino acids. Germline lookup yields CDR1 SEHNR and CDR2 FQNEAQ (reference sequence). The ends lost 5 bases at V and 3 bases at J; junction bases unmatched: 6. CDR3 sequence reads: CASSNNRGDYGYTF. The CDR3 bases that were read are TGTGCCAGCAGCAATAACAGGGGCGACTATGGC.

This clone was observed at least ten times. Read coverage stops 3 residues before the CDR3 terminus; the germline J gene supplies the remainder. V and J are TRBV2 and TRBJ2-7, with a possible D match to TRBD2 (7 bases). CDR3 length: 17 residues. The germline CDR1 and CDR2 sequences are SNHLY and FYNNEI. Trimming pared 4 bases from V and 2 bases from J, leaving 21 bases between. Partial CDR3 DNA: TGTGCCAGCAGTGGGGACCAGAGGGGGGGGGCGCCCTACGAG. This encodes CASSGDQRGGAPYE. The complete CDR3 reads CASSGDQRGGAPYEQYF.

This clone was counted many times. The read ends 3 residues early relative to the CDR3; the germline J gene fills the gap. This chain connects TRBV7-2 to TRBJ2-2, with 9 nucleotides matching TRBD2. Germline loops: CDR1 SGHTA, CDR2 FQGNSA. The V gene end was trimmed by 3 bases and the J gene end by 8 bases; junction bases not matched to a gene: 7. There are 15 residues in the CDR3. The CDR3 bases that were read are TGTGCCAGCAGCTTCCCGGGACTAGCACCGGGGGAG. It encodes CASSFPGLAPGE. The whole CDR3 region reads CASSFPGLAPGELFF.

Worth noting for this clone: Read data end 3 residues before the CDR3 end; the end is taken from the germline J gene. This chain joins TRBV2 and TRBJ2-1; 9 bases align to TRBD2. CDR3 length: 15 residues. V lost 8 bases, J lost 1 base, and 6 bases stayed unmatched. Per germline, CDR1 SNHLY and CDR2 FYNNEI. The DNA read from the CDR3 is TGTGCCAGCCGGACTAGCGCCTCTTCCTACAATGAG. This encodes CASRTSASSYNE. The whole CDR3 protein reads CASRTSASSYNEQFF.

About this clone itself: With the read ending 3 residues before the CDR3 end, the germline J gene is used to fill in that end. The V call is TRBV5-1, the J call TRBJ2-7, with 8 bases that match TRBD2. Per germline, CDR1 SGHRS and CDR2 YFSETQ. The CDR3 spans 11 residues. The V and J ends lost 7 bases and 6 bases, in that order; junction bases with no gene match: 3. The CDR3 sequence is CASRGGVEQYF. Incomplete CDR3 DNA: TGCGCCAGCCGGGGGGGCGTCGAG.

CDR3: CASRSQGGPQHF. CDR3 bases read: TGTGCCAGCAGATCACAGGGAGGGCCC. V usage is TRBV6-2 or TRBV6-3 and J usage is TRBJ1-5, with a tentative D call TRBD1 (6 bases). The read comes to an end 3 residues before the CDR3 does, leaving the germline J gene to fill in the end. Trimming pared 6 bases from V and 9 bases from J, leaving 12 bases between. CDR3 length equals 12 residues. The germline V gene has CDR1 MNHEY and CDR2 SVGEGT.

This clone was found many times. The read ends 3 residues shy of where the CDR3 ends; the end is completed using the germline J gene. J is TRBJ2-1 and V is TRBV20-1, with 11 positions matching TRBD2. CDR3 size: 15 residues. Germline V gene sequence: CDR1 DFQATT, CDR2 SNEGSKA (reference sequence). Trimming at V came to 3 bases and at J to 3 bases, leaving 4 bases not matched to a gene. The DNA read from the CDR3 is TGCAGTGCTAGCGTTAGCGGGAGGGGCTACAATGAG. As protein: CSASVSGRGYNE. The entire CDR3 sequence reads CSASVSGRGYNEQFF.

This clone counts as medium-sized. The read halts 3 residues ahead of the CDR3 end, with the missing end drawn from the germline J gene. J is TRBJ2-7 and V is TRBV5-1, with TRBD1 identical over 10 bases. Germline CDR1 and CDR2: SGHRS and YFSETQ. After removal of 6 bases from V and 6 bases from J, the junction contained 9 bases not matched to a gene. CDR3 length: 14 amino acids. Incomplete CDR3 DNA: TGCGCCAGCAAACCGGACAGGGGGGCCTCCGAG. Translating gives CASKPDRGASE. In full, the CDR3 reads CASKPDRGASEQYF.

This clone was detected many times. Coverage ceases 3 residues before the CDR3 finishes, and the germline J gene fills in the end. The chain couples TRBV2 to TRBJ1-2, with D possibly matching TRBD1 (5 bases). With 3 bases removed from V and 2 bases from J, the gap between germline ends came to 7 bases. The CDR3 runs to 13 residues. The germline CDR1 and CDR2 sequences are SNHLY and FYNNEI. The sequenced part of the CDR3 DNA is TGTGCCAGCAGTGAGGGGGGGAACTATGGC. This encodes CASSEGGNYG. The full-length CDR3 reads as CASSEGGNYGYTF. Based on the CDR3 plus reference TRBV2 and TRBJ1-2, the full variable domain is EPEVTQTPSHQVTQMGQEVILRCVPISNHLYFYWYRQILGQKVEFLVSFYNNEISEKSEIFDDQFSVERPDGSNFTLKIRSTKLEDSAMYFCASSEGGNYGYTFGSGTRLTVV.

This clone has at least ten counts. The read halts 3 residues ahead of the CDR3 end, with the missing end drawn from the germline J gene. The chain has TRBV5-1 and TRBJ2-3; weak D call: TRBD2 (5 bases). CDR3 size: 12 residues. V lost 2 bases to trimming and J lost 5 bases, with 6 bases between them. CDR1 and CDR2 from the germline V gene are SGHRS and YFSETQ. The CDR3 loop is CASSLSGDTQYF. Partial CDR3 DNA: TGCGCCAGCAGCTTAAGCGGAGATACG.

This clone was counted at least ten times. The read stops 3 residues short of the end of the CDR3; the missing end is completed from the germline J gene. V usage is TRBV20-1 and J usage is TRBJ2-3, with TRBD1 matching 8 bases. The CDR3 runs to 16 residues. The ends lost 6 bases at V and 2 bases at J; junction bases unmatched: 13. Germline V gene lookup returns CDR1 DFQATT and CDR2 SNEGSKA (reference sequence). The part of the CDR3 DNA that was read is TGCAGTGCAACAACTCCCGGGACAGGAGCCACAGATACG. This translates into CSATTPGTGATDT. The full CDR3 is CSATTPGTGATDTQYF.

This clone appeared many times. The read halts 3 residues ahead of the CDR3 end, with the missing end drawn from the germline J gene. The chain combines TRBV6-4 with TRBJ2-3; TRBD2 matches 7 bases. The V segment lost 5 bases and the J segment 0 bases; nucleotides outside the gene matches: 5. Germline V CDR1 and CDR2: MRHNA, SNTAGT. This CDR3 is built from 15 residues. The CDR3 bases that were read are TGTGCCAGCAGTCGGGATAGCGGGAGCACAGATACG. Residues: CASSRDSGSTDT. The CDR3 as a whole reads CASSRDSGSTDTQYF.

Worth noting for this clone: Read sequence stops 3 residues before the CDR3 end, and the germline J gene provides the missing end. V usage is TRBV7-8 and J usage is TRBJ2-7, with D perhaps matching TRBD1 (6 bases). Trimming stripped 3 bases from V and 2 bases from J, with 14 bases between. CDR1 and CDR2 (germline): SGHVS, FQNEAQ. The CDR3 has 15 amino acids. This CDR3 reads CASSFRQDGAYEQYF. The DNA read from the CDR3 is TGTGCCAGCAGCTTCAGACAGGATGGGGCCTACGAG. The whole variable domain, filled in from reference TRBV7-8 and TRBJ2-7, reads GAGVSQSPRYKVAKRGQDVALRCDPISGHVSLFWYQQALGQGPEFLTYFQNEAQLDKSGLPSDRFFAERPEGSVSTLKIQRTQQEDSAVYLCASSFRQDGAYEQYFGPGTRLTVT.